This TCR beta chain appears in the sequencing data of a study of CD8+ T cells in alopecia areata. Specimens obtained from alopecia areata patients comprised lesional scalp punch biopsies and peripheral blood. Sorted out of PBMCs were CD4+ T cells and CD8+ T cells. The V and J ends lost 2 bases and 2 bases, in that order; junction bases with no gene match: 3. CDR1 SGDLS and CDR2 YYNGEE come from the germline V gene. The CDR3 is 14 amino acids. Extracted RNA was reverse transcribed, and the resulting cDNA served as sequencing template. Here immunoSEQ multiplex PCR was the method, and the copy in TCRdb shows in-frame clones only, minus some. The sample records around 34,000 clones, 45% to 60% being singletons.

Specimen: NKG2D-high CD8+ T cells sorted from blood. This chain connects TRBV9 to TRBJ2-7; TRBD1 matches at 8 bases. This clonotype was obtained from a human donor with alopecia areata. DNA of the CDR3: TGTGCCAGCAGCGTCGGACAGGGAGCCTACGAGCAGTACTTC. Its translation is CASSVGQGAYEQYF. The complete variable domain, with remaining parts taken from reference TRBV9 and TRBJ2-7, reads DSGVTQTPKHLITATGQRVTLRCSPRSGDLSVYWYQQSLDQGLQFLIQYYNGEERAKGNILERFSAQQFPDLHSELNLSSLELGDSALYFCASSVGQGAYEQYFGPGTRLTVT.